Shown below are 7 T cell receptor beta chains from a single sample sequenced in a study of identical twins. TCRdb re-called the 5' RACE reads through MiXCR, storing one row per CDR3 protein. This sample has approximately 590,000 distinct CDR3 sequences, with more than 9% found just once. These sequences were also reported in another study, on yellow fever vaccine responses in identical twins.

Sequencing was done on a sample of PBMCs. The receptors originated from a woman younger than 30 in good health.

This chain links TRBV5-1 with TRBJ2-1; D perhaps matches TRBD2 (6 bases). The CDR3 totals 14 residues. V lost 2 bases, J lost 5 bases, and 11 bases lay in between. The V gene's germline CDR1 is SGHRS and CDR2 YFSETQ. This CDR3 reads CASSFAGGDNEQFF. CDR3 DNA: TGCGCCAGCAGCTTCGCCGGGGGAGACAATGAGCAGTTCTTC. Looking up the rest from reference TRBV5-1 and TRBJ2-1 gives the full variable domain: KAGVTQTPRYLIKTRGQQVTLSCSPISGHRSVSWYQQTPGQGLQFLFEYFSETQRNKGNFPGRFSGRQFSNSRSEMNVSTLELGDSALYLCASSFAGGDNEQFFGPGTRLTVL.

The sample holds a few counts of this clonotype. The chain joins TRBV20-1 to TRBJ2-1; 7 bases agree with TRBD1. V lost 6 bases, J lost 6 bases, and 8 bases stayed unmatched. Germline values: CDR1 DFQATT, CDR2 SNEGSKA (reference sequence). The CDR3 runs 13 residues. The CDR3 DNA is TGCAGTGCCCGACAGGGAGCTCTCAATGAGCAGTTCTTC. This translates into CSARQGALNEQFF.

This clonotype was seen a few times. This chain joins TRBV3-1 and TRBJ1-1; possibly TRBD1 for D (5 bases). Per germline, CDR1 LGHDT and CDR2 YNNKEL (reference sequence). There are 15 residues in the CDR3. Trimming stripped 2 bases from V and 0 bases from J, with 10 bases between. CDR3 in amino acids: CASSQLDSLNTEAFF. The CDR3 DNA reads as TGTGCCAGCAGCCAACTTGACAGTCTGAACACTGAAGCTTTCTTT.

This clonotype was seen at least ten times. The V and J genes are TRBV7-9 and TRBJ2-7; no definite D call. The V gene's germline CDR1 is SEHNR and CDR2 FQNEAQ (reference sequence). The CDR3 has 13 residues. The ends were cut back, 3 bases at V and 5 bases at J, with 11 bases in the middle. CDR3 nucleotides: TGTGCCAGCAGCTTCATAGTTTCCAACGAGCAGTACTTC. This codes for CASSFIVSNEQYF. The complete variable domain, with remaining parts taken from reference TRBV7-9 and TRBJ2-7, reads DTGVSQNPRHKITKRGQNVTFRCDPISEHNRLYWYRQTLGQGPEFLTYFQNEAQLEKSRLLSDRFSAERPKGSFSTLEIQRTEQGDSAMYLCASSFIVSNEQYFGPGTRLTVT.

This clonotype was observed many times. The chain employs TRBV28 and TRBJ2-7; no clear D. Trimming took off 6 bases at V and 2 bases at J, with 8 bases between the two ends. Germline V gene lookup returns CDR1 MDHEN and CDR2 SYDVKM. CDR3 length: 12 residues. The CDR3 here is CASSTTPYEQYF. CDR3 coding DNA: TGTGCCAGCAGCACGACCCCCTACGAGCAGTACTTC.

The table lists this clonotype with a few counts. The chain uses TRBV5-1 and TRBJ2-7; TRBD1 aligns across 9 bases. This CDR3 contains 14 residues. V lost 4 bases to trimming and J lost 2 bases; unmatched junction nucleotides: 4. From germline, CDR1 is SGHRS and CDR2 YFSETQ. The CDR3 DNA reads as TGCGCCAGCAGCATACGGACAGGGGCCTACGAGCAGTACTTC. It translates to CASSIRTGAYEQYF. The variable domain in full, completed from reference TRBV5-1 and TRBJ2-7, reads KAGVTQTPRYLIKTRGQQVTLSCSPISGHRSVSWYQQTPGQGLQFLFEYFSETQRNKGNFPGRFSGRQFSNSRSEMNVSTLELGDSALYLCASSIRTGAYEQYFGPGTRLTVT.

The chain couples TRBV7-9 to TRBJ2-3; D is uncertain. CDR1 and CDR2 from the germline V gene are SEHNR and FQNEAQ (reference sequence). Trimming left V 1 base short and J 0 bases short, with 11 bases between. This CDR3 has 16 amino acids. The CDR3 reads CASSLVVETSTDTQYF. In DNA, the CDR3 is TGTGCCAGCAGCTTAGTTGTGGAGACTAGCACAGATACGCAGTATTTT.